This TCR beta chain was obtained from a study of blood T cell repertoires in COVID-19. The wider study: Whether acute or convalescent, the COVID-19 samples came from the United States, Italy and Spain.

CDR3 length: 13 amino acids. CDR1 is GTSNPN and CDR2 is SVGIG in the germline V gene (reference sequence). Germline trimming cut 3 bases from V and 2 bases from J; bases unmatched to any gene: 1. As processed by the authors: Reference gene primer amplification gave nucleated cell count estimates. Measured with immunoSEQ multiplex PCR; TCRdb has only the in-frame clones, and not every one. V and J calls and clone size are those listed in that table; D and trimming were worked out from the DNA. The sample has 200,000 or so clones, roughly 87% seen once. The sample was peripheral blood. The receptor comes from a woman aged 40 to 50 with acute or convalescent COVID-19. V and J are TRBV30 and TRBJ1-2, with 9 bases identical to TRBD1. The CDR3 nucleotides read TGTGCCTGGAGCGGACAGGGGAACTATGGCTACACCTTC. Its protein product is CAWSGQGNYGYTF.